One sample yielded the 10 T cell receptor beta chains listed below, sequenced in a study of T cells in Graves' hyperthyroidism and ophthalmopathy. RNA transcripts yielded amplified TCR beta CDR3 regions. Initially, a first-round RT-PCR of the TCR CDR3 employed the HTBI primer set. TCRdb fed the multiplex PCR reads into MiXCR, producing one record per CDR3 protein. The table has approximately 590,000 distinct CDR3 sequences, 15% to 18% seen once. Sequences were obtained from blood. The receptors originated from a young woman with Graves' hyperthyroidism.

This clonotype was found many times. The V call is TRBV2, the J call TRBJ2-7, with 8 positions matching TRBD1. Trimming at V came to 7 bases and at J to 4 bases, leaving 9 bases not matched to a gene. The V gene's germline CDR1 is SNHLY and CDR2 FYNNEI. The CDR3 contains 14 residues. As DNA, the CDR3 is TGTGCCAGCACCCCGGAGACAGGGGAGTACGAGCAGTACTTC. It yields the protein CASTPETGEYEQYF.

The sample holds many counts of this clonotype. The genes are TRBV6-2 or TRBV6-3 and TRBJ2-7; TRBD1 aligns across 10 bases. Germline V gene data show CDR1 as MNHEY and CDR2 as SVGEGT. The CDR3 is 14 residues long. The V and J ends lost 7 bases and 4 bases, in that order; junction bases with no gene match: 7. CDR3 bases: TGTGCCAGCACCCAGTCGGGACAGGGGTACGAGCAGTACTTC. Translated, it gives CASTQSGQGYEQYF.

This clonotype was seen repeatedly, ten times or more. V usage is TRBV12-3 or TRBV12-4 and J usage is TRBJ2-7; the D is unclear. V lost 2 bases and J lost 0, with 8 bases in between. The CDR3 is made up of 14 amino acids. The CDR3 here is CASSLYRDSYEQYF. As DNA, the CDR3 is TGTGCCAGCAGTTTATATCGAGACTCCTACGAGCAGTACTTC.

This clonotype was observed at least ten times. A much larger clone sits a single nucleotide away, making a read error possible. The gene calls are TRBV10-3 and TRBJ2-3, with TRBD2 matching over 7 bases. CDR1 ENHRY and CDR2 SYGVKD come from the germline V gene. The CDR3 extends over 15 amino acids. The CDR3 DNA is TGTACCATCGGGACGGGAGGCCTTGACCCAGATACGCAGTATTTT. Translation: CTIGTGGLDPDTQYF.

This clonotype was seen at least ten times. This chain connects TRBV5-1 to TRBJ2-7; possible D gene TRBD2, 5 bases. Deletions cut 7 bases from V and 1 base from J, with 15 bases between. Per germline, CDR1 SGHRS and CDR2 YFSETQ. The CDR3 loop spans 14 amino acids. The DNA for the CDR3 is TGCGCCAGCTCCTGGAGGCTGGAATCCTACGAGCAGTACTTC. Protein: CASSWRLESYEQYF.

This clonotype was seen at least ten times. The chain couples TRBV12-5 to TRBJ2-1; D remains ambiguous. The CDR3 loop spans 14 amino acids. Germline V gives CDR1 LGHNT, CDR2 FRNRAP. Trimming pared 3 bases from V and 3 bases from J, leaving 9 bases between. CDR3 in amino acids: CASGLGGIYNEQFF. CDR3 DNA: TGTGCTAGTGGTTTAGGCGGAATCTACAATGAGCAGTTCTTC.

This clonotype was detected only a few times. J is TRBJ2-1 and V is TRBV6-2 or TRBV6-3; possibly TRBD1 for D (6 bases). Germline lookup yields CDR1 MNHEY and CDR2 SVGEGT. Between the trimmed V and J ends, which lost 0 bases and 4 bases, there was a span of 19 bases. The CDR3 totals 18 residues. For the CDR3, the DNA is TGTGCCAGCAGTTACTCTCTAAACATAGGGGGTAGGTACAATGAGCAGTTCTTC. Amino acid sequence: CASSYSLNIGGRYNEQFF.

This clonotype was recorded many times. The chain combines TRBV2 with TRBJ2-7; D call uncertain. This CDR3 is built from 13 residues. Germline lookup yields CDR1 SNHLY and CDR2 FYNNEI. The ends were cut back, 4 bases at V and 3 bases at J, with 10 bases in the middle. CDR3 sequence: CASSAGFRYEQYF. CDR3 nucleotide sequence: TGTGCCAGCAGTGCTGGCTTCCGCTACGAGCAGTACTTC. Complete variable domain (other parts from reference TRBV2 and TRBJ2-7): EPEVTQTPSHQVTQMGQEVILRCVPISNHLYFYWYRQILGQKVEFLVSFYNNEISEKSEIFDDQFSVERPDGSNFTLKIRSTKLEDSAMYFCASSAGFRYEQYFGPGTRLTVT.

About this clonotype: Possible read error: a much larger clone is one base away. J is TRBJ2-7 and V is TRBV6-1; a possible D gene is TRBD2 (5 bases). The V gene lost 2 bases and the J gene lost 2 bases, with 22 bases spanning the gap. The germline V gene encodes CDR1 MNHNS and CDR2 SASEGT. This CDR3 contains 18 residues. This CDR3 is CASSESRGPYSRTYEQYF. As DNA, the CDR3 is TGTGCCAGCAGTGAATCTCGAGGGCCTTACAGTCGTACCTACGAGCAGTACTTC.

J is TRBJ2-1 and V is TRBV6-5; 15 bases align to TRBD2. J was trimmed by 8 bases and V by 2 bases; bases with no gene match: 7. The germline V gene encodes CDR1 MNHEY and CDR2 SVGAGI. The CDR3 runs to 17 residues. The DNA of the CDR3 is TGTGCCAGCAGTTACAGGACTAGCGGGAGGGCGGGGGATGAGCAGTTCTTC. This codes for CASSYRTSGRAGDEQFF.